This T cell receptor (beta chain) was observed in a study of shared clonotypes between healthy human individuals. Trimming took 1 base from V and 11 from J; bases not matched to a gene: 5. The CDR3 is made up of 14 amino acids. Germline-derived CDR1 and CDR2 are LGHNA and YNFKEQ. It was CD45RO-negative cells, positively selected for CCR7, that made up naive CD8 cells, with terminally differentiated effector memory CD45RA+ cells excluded. Concerning this clone: The target antigen is unknown. This sample includes further DNA sequences coding for the same CDR3.

Study-wide findings and caveats: Deeper or shallower sequencing was expected to change how clonotypes are shared among donors. Among a handful of donors, approximately 5% of naive CD4 clonotypes were found in common.

The DNA input per sorted-subset replicate PCR was roughly 0.2 ug, corresponding to tens of thousands of T cell genomes. As originally analysed: Junction-only sequences produced by ImmunoSEQ had no quality scores, so filtering differed. Using immunoSEQ multiplex PCR, the repertoire was profiled, and TCRdb retains in-frame clones only, with some absent. The DNA gave D and trimming, while V, J and clone size come from that table. The table has about 2.1 million clones, roughly 93% seen once. The material sequenced was naive CD8+ T cells from PBMCs. The chain joins TRBV4-2 to TRBJ2-2; 9 positions agree with TRBD2. This receptor was taken from a young man in good health. Some clones in this sample may be carry-over from other donors' samples. Written as DNA, the CDR3 is TGTGCCAGCAGCCAAGTAGGGCTAGCGGGAGAGCTGTTTTTT. Amino acids: CASSQVGLAGELFF.